A single sample is the source of the 8 T cell receptor beta chains below, sequenced in a study of human T cells and chemical hapten exposure. Time point reported: healthy volunteer bleed at 2 weeks. Total RNA was isolated from whole blood that had not been fractionated. TCRdb processed the RACE reads anew with MiXCR; each CDR3 protein has one entry. Of 100,000 to 150,000 distinct CDR3 sequences listed, approximately 9% were seen once; the top ten hold 1.5% to 2%. The sample taken for sequencing was whole blood. These receptors originate from a male donor in good health. Some clones in this sample may be carry-over from other donors' samples.

V usage is TRBV4-3 and J usage is TRBJ1-5; 9 bases are shared with TRBD1. The germline gives CDR1 LGHNA, CDR2 YSLEER. There are 17 residues in the CDR3. Unmatched junction bases numbered 10, after V lost 0 bases and J lost 7 bases. CDR3 DNA: TGCGCCAGCAGCCAAGAACCCCCCGGACAGGGGAACCAGCCCCAGCATTTT. It yields the protein CASSQEPPGQGNQPQHF.

This clonotype was seen ten or more times. The chain uses TRBV4-1 and TRBJ1-2, with 10 bases fitting TRBD1. Germline V gives CDR1 MGHRA, CDR2 YSYEKL. CDR3 length: 15 amino acids. The V gene end was trimmed by 5 bases and the J gene end by 5 bases; junction bases not matched to a gene: 8. CDR3 residues: CASSKLPGQGYGYTF. The CDR3 DNA sequence: TGCGCCAGCAGCAAGTTACCGGGACAGGGGTATGGCTACACCTTC.

The chain employs TRBV6-2 or TRBV6-3 and TRBJ1-1, with TRBD1 identical over 7 bases. The CDR3 spans 17 residues. V gave up 2 bases and J gave up 3 bases; unmatched junction bases: 12. The germline CDR1 and CDR2 sequences are MNHEY and SVGEGT. The CDR3 loop reads CASSYPRQGISYTEAFF. CDR3 nucleotides: TGTGCCAGCAGTTACCCCCGACAGGGAATATCCTACACTGAAGCTTTCTTT.

V usage is TRBV6-5 and J usage is TRBJ1-2; D gene ambiguous. Trimming removed 0 bases at V and 11 bases at J, with 16 bases between. Germline V gives CDR1 MNHEY, CDR2 SVGAGI. The length of the CDR3 is 14 residues. Written as DNA, the CDR3 is TGTGCCAGCAGTTACTCGGTGGCGATGGAGCTTTACACCTTC. It encodes CASSYSVAMELYTF.

There are many counts of this clonotype. The rearrangement joins TRBV7-8 to TRBJ2-2; TRBD2 matches at 7 bases. Germline V CDR1 and CDR2: SGHVS, FQNEAQ. Losses at the gene ends were 2 bases for V and 2 bases for J; bases not matched to a gene: 8. The CDR3 runs to 17 residues. CDR3 coding DNA: TGTGCCAGCAGCTTAACTGGCCTAGCGGAAAACACCGGGGAGCTGTTTTTT. Translated, it gives CASSLTGLAENTGELFF.

This clonotype has more than one count but fewer than ten. The chain employs TRBV5-1 and TRBJ2-3; D might be TRBD1 (5 bases). The CDR3 consists of 16 residues. Trimming cost V 2 bases and J 4 bases, with 17 bases left between them. CDR1 and CDR2 from the germline V gene are SGHRS and YFSETQ. The CDR3 DNA reads TGCGCCAGCAGCTTTAATCAGGGAATTTTCCCAGATACGCAGTATTTT. Protein: CASSFNQGIFPDTQYF.

The chain recombines TRBV6-5 with TRBJ2-1, with a tentative D call TRBD1 (6 bases). The germline V and J ends were trimmed by 4 bases and 9 bases, with 10 bases remaining between them. CDR3 length equals 12 residues. CDR1 is MNHEY and CDR2 is SVGAGI in the germline V gene. In nucleotides, the CDR3 is TGTGCCAGCAGTTCGACAGGAGGTGAGCAGTTCTTC. The encoded protein is CASSSTGGEQFF.

In its sample, this clonotype was seen many times. This chain connects TRBV3-1 to TRBJ2-7; 7 nucleotides align to TRBD1. CDR1 and CDR2 from the germline V gene are LGHDT and YNNKEL (reference sequence). With 4 bases clipped from V and 2 bases from J, the junction kept 5 bases outside the gene matches. The CDR3 spans 14 residues. CDR3 sequence reads: CASSLMTGTYEQYF. As DNA, the CDR3 is TGTGCCAGCAGCCTAATGACAGGGACCTACGAGCAGTACTTC.